The 21 T cell receptor beta chains below come from one sample, sequenced in a study of metastatic and nonmetastatic thyroid tumors. TCRdb re-analyzed the PCR reads through MiXCR. The sample has 10,000 to 13,000 clones, over 30% seen once. Before thyroid surgery, none of the patients had received any treatment. Sequences were obtained from tumor tissue. These receptor sequences come from a female donor with papillary thyroid cancer or a benign thyroid nodule (not recorded which). Some clones in this sample may be carry-over from other donors' samples.

This clone was observed a handful of times. The genes are TRBV7-9 and TRBJ1-2; 7 bases agree with TRBD1. This CDR3 has 14 residues. The J segment lost 4 bases and the V segment lost 2 bases, leaving 4 bases of the junction unmatched. Per the germline V gene, CDR1 is SEHNR and CDR2 is FQNEAQ (reference sequence). The CDR3 loop reads CASSLLGQIYGYTF. The CDR3 DNA sequence: TGTGCCAGCAGCTTATTGGGACAGATCTATGGCTACACCTTC.

The J gene is TRBJ2-7, the V gene TRBV30; D is uncertain. Per the germline V gene, CDR1 is GTSNPN and CDR2 is SVGIG (reference sequence). Trimming pared 6 bases from V and 7 bases from J, leaving 16 bases between. CDR3 length equals 12 residues. CDR3 sequence (DNA): TGTGCCTGTGCCGGAGTGGGTGGAGAGCAGTACTTC. Translating gives CACAGVGGEQYF.

This chain joins TRBV5-1 and TRBJ1-2, with a tentative D call TRBD1 (5 bases). Per the germline V gene, CDR1 is SGHRS and CDR2 is YFSETQ. CDR3 size: 13 residues. V gave up 5 bases and J gave up 4 bases, with 12 bases separating them. DNA for the CDR3: TGCGCCAGCAGATCAGGGTCAGCCTATGGCTACACCTTC. Its translation: CASRSGSAYGYTF. Combining the CDR3 with reference TRBV5-1 and TRBJ1-2 gives the whole variable domain KAGVTQTPRYLIKTRGQQVTLSCSPISGHRSVSWYQQTPGQGLQFLFEYFSETQRNKGNFPGRFSGRQFSNSRSEMNVSTLELGDSALYLCASRSGSAYGYTFGSGTRLTVV.

This clone was detected only a few times. Being one base from a much bigger clone, this may be a read error. This sample includes further DNA sequences coding for the same CDR3. The chain uses TRBV19 and TRBJ2-2, with a possible D match to TRBD2 (6 bases). The CDR3 is 14 residues long. The germline V gene encodes CDR1 LNHDA and CDR2 SQIVND (reference sequence). CDR3 bases: TGTGCCACCACCCCGGACTATAACACCGGGGAGTTGTTTTTT. Amino acid sequence: CATTPDYNTGELFF. Full variable domain (rest looked up from reference TRBV19 and TRBJ2-2): DGGITQSPKYLFRKEGQNVTLSCEQNLNHDAMYWYRQDPGQGLRLIYYSQIVNDFQKGDIAEGYSVSREKKESFPLTVTSAQKNPTAFYLCATTPDYNTGELFFGEGSRLTVL.

The rearrangement links TRBV12-5 to TRBJ2-3, with D hard to call. CDR1 LGHNT and CDR2 FRNRAP come from the germline V gene. Trimming removed 4 bases from V and 7 bases from J, with 3 bases in between. CDR3 length: 10 amino acids. For the CDR3, the DNA is TGTGCTAGTGGTTCTAATACGCAGTATTTT. This translates into CASGSNTQYF.

This clone showed up just a few times. The J gene is TRBJ2-1, the V gene TRBV10-3; 11 bases are shared with TRBD2. Germline CDR1 is ENHRY and CDR2 is SYGVKD. The CDR3 is 15 amino acids. Losses at the gene ends were 11 bases for V and 7 bases for J; bases not matched to a gene: 13. CDR3 DNA sequence: TGTGCCTCCAGGGGGCCTAGCGGGAGGCCGAATGAGCAGTTCTTC. This sequence encodes CASRGPSGRPNEQFF.

By sample share, this clone is medium-sized. V usage is TRBV11-2 and J usage is TRBJ2-3; D is possibly TRBD2 (6 bases). This CDR3 is 15 amino acids long. Germline V gives CDR1 SGHAT, CDR2 FQNNGV. V was clipped by 4 bases and J by 4 bases, with 15 bases between them. CDR3 in amino acids: CASSWKGRDADTQYF. As DNA, the CDR3 is TGTGCCAGCAGCTGGAAGGGGCGGGATGCAGATACGCAGTATTTT.

The chain joins TRBV4-2 to TRBJ1-4; D is possibly TRBD1 (5 bases). CDR3 size: 15 residues. Germline V gene lookup returns CDR1 LGHNA and CDR2 YNFKEQ. The V and J ends lost 6 bases and 8 bases respectively, with 19 bases between them. The DNA for the CDR3 is TGTGCCAGCAGGCAGACAGCGGGGTTGGAAGAAAAACTGTTTTTT. This gives the protein CASRQTAGLEEKLFF.

V is TRBV2 and J is TRBJ2-3, with 9 positions matching TRBD1. Germline V gene data show CDR1 as SNHLY and CDR2 as FYNNEI. This CDR3 spans 16 amino acids. V shed 0 bases and J 3 bases; nucleotides not matched to a gene: 4. CDR3 DNA sequence: TGTGCCAGCAGTGAAGCGATGGGACAGGGTACAGATACGCAGTATTTT. It codes for CASSEAMGQGTDTQYF. The full variable domain, in which reference TRBV2 and TRBJ2-3 provide the parts outside the CDR3, is EPEVTQTPSHQVTQMGQEVILRCVPISNHLYFYWYRQILGQKVEFLVSFYNNEISEKSEIFDDQFSVERPDGSNFTLKIRSTKLEDSAMYFCASSEAMGQGTDTQYFGPGTRLTVL.

This clone was seen more than once but under ten times. V is TRBV28 and J is TRBJ2-6; D unresolved. The CDR3 is made up of 15 amino acids. V was clipped by 1 base and J by 1 base, with 5 bases between them. Germline CDR1 and CDR2: MDHEN and SYDVKM. Here the CDR3 reads CASSLLRSGANVLTF. The CDR3 DNA is TGTGCCAGCAGTTTATTAAGATCTGGGGCCAACGTCCTGACTTTC.

This chain joins TRBV5-1 and TRBJ1-3; D gene uncertain. The CDR3 runs to 14 residues. Germline CDR1 is SGHRS and CDR2 is YFSETQ. V was cut by 0 bases and J by 0 bases, with 4 bases left in between. The CDR3 nucleotides read TGCGCCAGCAGCTTGGAACCCTCTGGAAACACCATATATTTT. It is translated as CASSLEPSGNTIYF.

In this sample, this clone turned up a few times. The chain links TRBV6-2 or TRBV6-3 to TRBJ2-2; possibly TRBD2 for D (6 bases). From germline, CDR1 is MNHEY and CDR2 SVGEGT. There are 16 residues in the CDR3. V shed 0 bases and J shed 6 bases, with 14 bases lying between them. CDR3 protein: CASSYSGPGVAGELFF. In DNA form, the CDR3 reads TGTGCCAGCAGTTACTCCGGACCGGGGGTGGCCGGGGAGCTGTTTTTT.

The chain is built from TRBV19 and TRBJ2-1; D call uncertain. Germline V lookup: CDR1 LNHDA, CDR2 SQIVND (reference sequence). Trimming pared 5 bases from V and 10 bases from J, leaving 15 bases between. The CDR3 is made up of 13 amino acids. The CDR3 DNA is TGTGCCAGTAGTGCAACAGTCGGGTACGAGCAGTTCTTC. Its translation is CASSATVGYEQFF.

This chain uses TRBV11-2 with TRBJ1-6; TRBD1 matches 8 bases. The V gene's germline CDR1 is SGHAT and CDR2 FQNNGV. Trimming took 5 bases from V and 6 from J; bases not matched to a gene: 3. This CDR3 is built from 14 residues. This CDR3 reads CASSPGQVNSPLHF. The CDR3 DNA follows: TGTGCCAGCAGCCCGGGACAGGTTAATTCACCCCTCCACTTT.

The rearrangement uses TRBV11-3 and TRBJ2-1, with D perhaps matching TRBD1 (6 bases). The CDR3 is made up of 14 amino acids. Germline values: CDR1 SGHNT, CDR2 YENEEA. V shed 4 bases and J shed 10 bases, with 17 bases lying between them. The CDR3 sequence is CASSWNRASSEQFF. DNA of the CDR3: TGTGCCAGCAGCTGGAACAGGGCCTCAAGCGAGCAGTTCTTC.

This chain connects TRBV18 to TRBJ1-2; TRBD1 matches 7 bases. The V segment lost 1 base and the J segment 0 bases; nucleotides outside the gene matches: 5. The CDR3 length is 16 residues. The V gene's germline CDR1 is KGHSH and CDR2 LQKENI. CDR3 DNA: TGTGCCAGCTCACCACAGAAGGGGGCGGCTAACTATGGCTACACCTTC. It is translated as CASSPQKGAANYGYTF.

This rearrangement joins TRBV9 to TRBJ2-7; TRBD2 matches 10 bases. Germline lookup yields CDR1 SGDLS and CDR2 YYNGEE. V lost 0 bases, J lost 2 bases, and 14 bases stayed unmatched. The CDR3 length is 19 residues. The CDR3 region has the DNA TGTGCCAGCAGCGTAGTGGAAAGTAGCGGGAGGTTGGTAACCTACGAGCAGTACTTC. It translates to CASSVVESSGRLVTYEQYF.

J is TRBJ2-1 and V is TRBV20-1; maybe TRBD2 (6 bases). V gave up 3 bases and J gave up 3 bases, with 12 bases separating them. CDR3 size: 14 residues. CDR1 and CDR2 (germline): DFQATT, SNEGSKA (reference sequence). CDR3 region: CSASLRDFYNEQFF. CDR3 bases: TGCAGTGCTAGCCTCAGGGACTTCTACAATGAGCAGTTCTTC.

This CDR3 reads CASSYARDNYEQYF. In nucleotides, the CDR3 is TGTGCCAGCAGTTACGCCCGGGACAACTACGAGCAGTACTTC. The rearrangement links TRBV6-6 to TRBJ2-7; maybe TRBD1 (6 bases). V lost 2 bases to trimming and J lost 3 bases, with 11 bases between them. The CDR3 sequence is 14 residues long. The V gene's germline CDR1 is MNHNY and CDR2 SVGAGI (reference sequence).

This clone was seen only a few times. The V and J genes are TRBV6-1 and TRBJ2-7; 7 bases are shared with TRBD1. CDR3 length: 15 residues. Germline V gene lookup returns CDR1 MNHNS and CDR2 SASEGT. Losses at the gene ends were 5 bases for V and 2 bases for J; bases not matched to a gene: 9. CDR3 region: CASSLTGGTAYEQYF. In DNA, the CDR3 is TGTGCCAGCAGTTTGACGGGTGGGACAGCCTACGAGCAGTACTTC.

The gene calls are TRBV2 and TRBJ2-7; possible D gene TRBD2, 5 bases. The CDR3 has 15 amino acids. Per germline, CDR1 SNHLY and CDR2 FYNNEI. The ends were cut back, 4 bases at V and 0 bases at J, with 13 bases in the middle. The CDR3, as DNA: TGTGCCAGCAGTGGACCTATCGGGAACTCCTACGAGCAGTACTTC. Protein sequence: CASSGPIGNSYEQYF. Combining the CDR3 with reference TRBV2 and TRBJ2-7 gives the whole variable domain EPEVTQTPSHQVTQMGQEVILRCVPISNHLYFYWYRQILGQKVEFLVSFYNNEISEKSEIFDDQFSVERPDGSNFTLKIRSTKLEDSAMYFCASSGPIGNSYEQYFGPGTRLTVT.